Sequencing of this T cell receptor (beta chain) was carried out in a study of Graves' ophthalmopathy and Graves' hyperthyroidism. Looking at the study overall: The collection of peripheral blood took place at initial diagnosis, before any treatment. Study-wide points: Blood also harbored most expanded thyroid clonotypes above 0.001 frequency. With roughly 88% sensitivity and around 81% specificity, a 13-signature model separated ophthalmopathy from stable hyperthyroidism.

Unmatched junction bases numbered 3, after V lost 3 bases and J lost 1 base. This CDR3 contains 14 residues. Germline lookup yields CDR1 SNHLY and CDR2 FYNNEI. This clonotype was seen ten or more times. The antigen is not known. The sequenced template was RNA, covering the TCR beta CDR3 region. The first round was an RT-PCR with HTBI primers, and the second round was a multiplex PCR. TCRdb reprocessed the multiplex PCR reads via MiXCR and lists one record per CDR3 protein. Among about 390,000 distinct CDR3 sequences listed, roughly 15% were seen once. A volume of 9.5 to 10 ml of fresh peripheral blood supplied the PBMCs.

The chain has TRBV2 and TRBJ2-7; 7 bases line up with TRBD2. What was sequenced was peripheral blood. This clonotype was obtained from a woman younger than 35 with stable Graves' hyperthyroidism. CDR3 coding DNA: TGTGCCAGCAGTGATTTCGGGGGGTCCTACGAGCAGTACTTC. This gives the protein CASSDFGGSYEQYF.